This T cell receptor (beta chain) was recorded in a study of blood T cell repertoires in COVID-19. Overall study: Whether acute or convalescent, the COVID-19 samples came from the United States, Italy and Spain. PBMCs, B-cell-depleted T cells, or T cells provided the cDNA or gDNA that made up the material.

Per the original methods: Cell counts per sample came from amplifying reference gene primers. Measured with immunoSEQ multiplex PCR; TCRdb has only the in-frame clones, and not every one. The DNA gave D and trimming, while V, J and clone size come from that table. Here the sample spans some 350,000 clones, more than 75% being singletons. Trimming shortened V by 5 bases and J by 0 bases, and 11 bases separated the two germline ends. This CDR3 region has 15 residues. CDR1 and CDR2 from the germline V gene are LNHDA and SQIVND (reference sequence). This clone turned up a few times. The sequenced sample was peripheral blood. The V call is TRBV19, the J call TRBJ1-3, with D uncertain. The sequence came from a woman in her late teens or twenties who had recovered from COVID-19. The CDR3 loop is CASSPLGPSGNTIYF. The CDR3 DNA follows: TGTGCCAGTAGTCCCCTCGGTCCCTCTGGAAACACCATATATTTT.